The 20 T cell receptor beta chains below come from one sample, sequenced in a study of OX40 agonist ivuxolimab in advanced cancers. TCRdb's copy holds only in-frame clones and misses some; the assay was immunoSEQ multiplex PCR. In the table there are under 70,000 clones, about 80% of which are singletons. The sequenced sample was CD4+ or CD8+ T cells sorted from blood, obtained in a trial of the OX40 agonist ivuxolimab. These receptors came from an adult with an advanced solid tumor such as melanoma, head and neck, liver or kidney cancer.

The chain has TRBV7-6 and TRBJ1-6; 8 bases match TRBD1. The CDR3 spans 17 residues. V lost 5 bases to trimming and J lost 7 bases; unmatched junction nucleotides: 13. Germline values: CDR1 SGHVS, CDR2 FNYEAQ. The CDR3 DNA follows: TGTGCCAGCAGCCCGTTTCCCCCGACAGGGGAAAATTCACCCCTCCACTTT. Translating it yields CASSPFPPTGENSPLHF.

The rearrangement uses TRBV4-2 and TRBJ1-2; the D is unclear. Trimming shortened V by 4 bases and J by 3 bases, and 12 bases separated the two germline ends. CDR3 length: 14 amino acids. Per the germline V gene, CDR1 is LGHNA and CDR2 is YNFKEQ. The CDR3 DNA is TGTGCCAGCAGCCCCTCCGAGGCCCACTATGGCTACACCTTC. The encoded protein is CASSPSEAHYGYTF.

This chain joins TRBV4-1 and TRBJ2-1; tentative D call: TRBD2 (5 bases). V lost 2 bases and J lost 6, with 14 bases in between. Germline lookup yields CDR1 MGHRA and CDR2 YSYEKL. The CDR3 spans 15 residues. CDR3 region: CASSQHQRQANEQFF. CDR3 DNA: TGCGCCAGCAGCCAACATCAGCGGCAGGCCAATGAGCAGTTCTTC.

The chain's CDR3 is CASSLSSGGANEKLFF. The CDR3 DNA reads as TGCGCCAGCAGCTTGTCTTCAGGGGGCGCTAATGAAAAACTGTTTTTT. This chain joins TRBV5-1 and TRBJ1-4, with 8 bases identical to TRBD1. Trimming took 1 base from V and 3 from J; bases not matched to a gene: 5. Germline CDR1 reads SGHRS; CDR2 reads YFSETQ. The CDR3 is 16 amino acids.

The V call is TRBV5-4, the J call TRBJ2-3, with a tentative D call TRBD2 (7 bases). V was cut by 4 bases and J by 2 bases, with 17 bases left in between. Germline CDR1 SGHNT, CDR2 YYREEE (reference sequence). This CDR3 contains 16 residues. The CDR3 DNA follows: TGTGCCAGCAGCACAAAGGTGGGGGGGGCCACAGATACGCAGTATTTT. Protein sequence: CASSTKVGGATDTQYF.

The chain recombines TRBV5-8 with TRBJ2-1, with TRBD2 matching 8 bases. This CDR3 contains 16 residues. Trimming removed 2 bases from V and 2 bases from J; junction bases left unmatched: 6. The germline gives CDR1 SGHTS, CDR2 YDEGEE. The CDR3 DNA is TGTGCCAGCAGCTTCGGTTGGCGGGGGGCCTACAATGAGCAGTTCTTC. Its translation is CASSFGWRGAYNEQFF.

The chain uses TRBV9 and TRBJ2-2, with a weak D call TRBD1 (5 bases). The germline gives CDR1 SGDLS, CDR2 YYNGEE. The CDR3 sequence is 15 residues long. The V gene lost 1 base and the J gene lost 5 bases, with 12 bases spanning the gap. CDR3 protein: CASSVSRAVTGELFF. The CDR3 coding sequence is TGTGCCAGCAGCGTATCCAGGGCCGTGACCGGGGAGCTGTTTTTT.

In DNA form, the CDR3 reads TGTGCCAGCAGCCAATCCAGAGTCTCTGGAAACACCATATATTTT. Encoded protein: CASSQSRVSGNTIYF. J is TRBJ1-3 and V is TRBV16; unclear D gene. Trimming shortened V by 0 bases and J by 0 bases, and 6 bases separated the two germline ends. Germline V gene sequence: CDR1 KGHSY, CDR2 FQNENV. CDR3 length: 15 residues.

CDR3 DNA: TGTGCCACCAGCAGAGGGGAGACCCAGTACTTC. Translating it yields CATSRGETQYF. V gene TRBV15 combines with J gene TRBJ2-5; D uncertain. The V and J ends lost 1 base and 5 bases respectively, with 2 bases between them. Germline CDR1 is LNHNV and CDR2 is YYDKDF (reference sequence). The CDR3 loop spans 11 amino acids.

The rearrangement uses TRBV7-8 and TRBJ2-7, with a possible D match to TRBD1 (5 bases). The V end was cut by 1 base, the J end by 2 bases, with 12 bases between. This CDR3 is 15 amino acids long. Germline CDR1 SGHVS, CDR2 FQNEAQ. CDR3 loop: CASSLGAGQTYEQYF. CDR3 coding DNA: TGTGCCAGCAGCTTAGGGGCAGGGCAAACCTACGAGCAGTACTTC.

This chain connects TRBV7-2 to TRBJ2-3; 9 positions agree with TRBD1. The CDR3 runs to 16 residues. V was pared by 5 bases and J by 0 bases, with 6 bases of the junction left unmatched. The germline CDR1 and CDR2 sequences are SGHTA and FQGNSA. CDR3 DNA: TGTGCCAGCAGCCTCGGGACAGGGACTAGCACAGATACGCAGTATTTT. Protein sequence: CASSLGTGTSTDTQYF. Full variable domain (missing parts from reference TRBV7-2 and TRBJ2-3): GAGVSQSPSNKVTEKGKDVELRCDPISGHTALYWYRQSLGQGLEFLIYFQGNSAPDKSGLPSDRFSAERTGGSVSTLTIQRTQQEDSAVYLCASSLGTGTSTDTQYFGPGTRLTVL.

The rearrangement uses TRBV19 and TRBJ1-2; D may be TRBD1 (6 bases). The CDR3 length is 14 residues. Deletions cut 3 bases from V and 8 bases from J, with 16 bases between. Germline CDR1 is LNHDA and CDR2 is SQIVND (reference sequence). The CDR3 here is CASSISTGIGGYTF. CDR3 nucleotide sequence: TGTGCCAGTAGTATCTCTACAGGGATAGGGGGCTACACCTTC.

V is TRBV29-1 and J is TRBJ1-1, with 7 bases fitting TRBD1. Germline V gene lookup returns CDR1 SQVTM and CDR2 ANQGSEA. This CDR3 has 14 residues. The trim removed 7 bases at V and 1 base at J, leaving 9 bases unmatched. In nucleotides, the CDR3 is TGCAGCGGAGAACACAGGGGTTCGAACACTGAAGCTTTCTTT. Translation gives CSGEHRGSNTEAFF. The whole variable domain, remainder taken from reference TRBV29-1 and TRBJ1-1, is SAVISQKPSRDICQRGTSLTIQCQVDSQVTMMFWYRQQPGQSLTLIATANQGSEATYESGFVIDKFPISRPNLTFSTLTVSNMSPEDSSIYLCSGEHRGSNTEAFFGQGTRLTVV.

The chain uses TRBV19 and TRBJ1-2; D possibly corresponds to TRBD1 (5 bases). CDR3 length equals 16 residues. Germline assignment: CDR1 LNHDA and CDR2 SQIVND (reference sequence). V was shortened by 4 bases and J by 2 bases, with 17 bases between the two germline ends. The CDR3 DNA is TGTGCCAGTAGTACCCGATCAGGGCTTCTCAACTATGGCTACACCTTC. Translated, it gives CASSTRSGLLNYGYTF.

V and J are TRBV28 and TRBJ2-3, with TRBD2 matching 7 bases. The CDR3 sequence is 16 residues long. Looked up from germline, CDR1 is MDHEN and CDR2 is SYDVKM. The J segment lost 0 bases and the V segment lost 6 bases, leaving 9 bases of the junction unmatched. CDR3 residues: CASRPNRLASTDTQYF. In nucleotides, the CDR3 is TGTGCCAGCAGACCAAACAGACTAGCCAGCACAGATACGCAGTATTTT.

V gene TRBV28 combines with J gene TRBJ1-6, with D tentatively TRBD1 (5 bases). Looked up from germline, CDR1 is MDHEN and CDR2 is SYDVKM. Trimming shortened V by 5 bases and J by 3 bases, and 8 bases separated the two germline ends. This CDR3 contains 14 residues. This CDR3 is CASSRGVYNSPLHF. The CDR3 DNA reads TGTGCCAGCAGTCGAGGGGTCTATAATTCACCCCTCCACTTT.

This chain connects TRBV7-2 to TRBJ2-1; a weak D match, TRBD2 (6 bases). This CDR3 has 16 residues. The V gene lost 5 bases and the J gene lost 0 bases, with 14 bases spanning the gap. The germline gives CDR1 SGHTA, CDR2 FQGNSA. The CDR3 loop reads CASSPRRGSSYNEQFF. CDR3 sequence (DNA): TGTGCCAGCAGCCCACGTCGGGGGAGCTCCTACAATGAGCAGTTCTTC.

V usage is TRBV19 and J usage is TRBJ2-3; 7 positions agree with TRBD2. This CDR3 has 17 residues. The trim removed 3 bases at V and 0 bases at J, leaving 9 bases unmatched. Germline V gives CDR1 LNHDA, CDR2 SQIVND (reference sequence). For the CDR3, the DNA is TGTGCCAGTAGTATCTATCCGGGCGGGGGTAGCACAGATACGCAGTATTTT. It yields the protein CASSIYPGGGSTDTQYF.

For the CDR3, the DNA is TGTGCCAGTAGTATCACCCAGGGTTTTTATGGCTACACCTTC. Protein product: CASSITQGFYGYTF. This chain joins TRBV19 and TRBJ1-2; a weak D match, TRBD1 (5 bases). The CDR3 consists of 14 residues. Trimming shortened V by 3 bases and J by 5 bases, and 13 bases separated the two germline ends. From germline, CDR1 is LNHDA and CDR2 SQIVND (reference sequence).

The chain employs TRBV7-9 and TRBJ1-2, with a tentative D call TRBD1 (6 bases). Germline CDR1 SEHNR, CDR2 FQNEAQ (reference sequence). Trimming pared 0 bases from V and 3 bases from J, leaving 8 bases between. The CDR3 loop spans 14 amino acids. As DNA, the CDR3 is TGTGCCAGCAGCTTAGCAGCAGGGGACTATGGCTACACCTTC. This encodes CASSLAAGDYGYTF.